The clone carrying this T cell receptor beta chain was seen once. A J-beta primer mix and a sample-barcoded 5' primer were used in a second PCR of about 7 to 12 cycles. In TCRdb, the 5' RACE reads were re-called with MiXCR into one record per CDR3 protein. Here the sample spans about 670,000 distinct CDR3 sequences, around 38% being singletons. These data belong to a study of blood T cells in healthy people across ages. The amount of total RNA extracted per sample was at least 5 micrograms. Germline lookup yields CDR1 MDHEN and CDR2 SYDVKM. The CDR3 is 15 amino acids. V was pared by 5 bases and J by 2 bases, with 7 bases of the junction left unmatched.

This chain uses TRBV28 with TRBJ1-2; TRBD1 agrees at 8 bases. Sequenced material: blood. This clonotype originated in a man older than 75 in good health. CDR3 region: CASSGPGQENYGYTF. The CDR3 DNA follows: TGTGCCAGCAGTGGTCCGGGACAGGAGAACTATGGCTACACCTTC.